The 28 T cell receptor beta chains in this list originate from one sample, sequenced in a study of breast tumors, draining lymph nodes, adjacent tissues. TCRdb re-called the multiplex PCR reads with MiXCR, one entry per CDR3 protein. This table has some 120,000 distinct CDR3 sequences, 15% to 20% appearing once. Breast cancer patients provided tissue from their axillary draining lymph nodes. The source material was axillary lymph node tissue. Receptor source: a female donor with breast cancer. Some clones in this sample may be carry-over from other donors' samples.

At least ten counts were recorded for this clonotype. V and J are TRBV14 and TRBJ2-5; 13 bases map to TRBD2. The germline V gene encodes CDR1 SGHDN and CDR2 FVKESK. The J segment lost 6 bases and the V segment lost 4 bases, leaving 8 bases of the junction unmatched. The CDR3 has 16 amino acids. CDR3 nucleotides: TGTGCCAGCAGCCCCGGGACTAGCGGGGTTTTCCAGACCCAGTACTTC. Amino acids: CASSPGTSGVFQTQYF.

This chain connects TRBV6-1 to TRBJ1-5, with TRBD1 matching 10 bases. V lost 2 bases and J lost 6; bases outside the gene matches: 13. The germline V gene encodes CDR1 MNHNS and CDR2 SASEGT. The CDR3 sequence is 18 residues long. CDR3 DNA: TGTGCCAGCAGTGAAAGGGGGACAGGGGCGGGTGGAAGTCAGCCCCAGCATTTT. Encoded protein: CASSERGTGAGGSQPQHF.

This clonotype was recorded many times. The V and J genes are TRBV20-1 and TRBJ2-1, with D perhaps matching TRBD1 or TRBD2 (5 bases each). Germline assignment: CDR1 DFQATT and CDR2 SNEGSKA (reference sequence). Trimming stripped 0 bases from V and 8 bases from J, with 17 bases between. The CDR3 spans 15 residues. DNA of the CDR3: TGCAGTGCTAGAGATCAGAGGGGAAGTTGGGATGAGCAGTTCTTC. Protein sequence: CSARDQRGSWDEQFF.

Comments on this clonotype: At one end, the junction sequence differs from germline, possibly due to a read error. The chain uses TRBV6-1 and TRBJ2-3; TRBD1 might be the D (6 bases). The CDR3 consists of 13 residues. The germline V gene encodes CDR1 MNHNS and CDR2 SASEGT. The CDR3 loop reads CASTQQGTDMQYF. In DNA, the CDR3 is TGTGCCAGCACACAACAGGGCACAGATATGCAGTATTTT.

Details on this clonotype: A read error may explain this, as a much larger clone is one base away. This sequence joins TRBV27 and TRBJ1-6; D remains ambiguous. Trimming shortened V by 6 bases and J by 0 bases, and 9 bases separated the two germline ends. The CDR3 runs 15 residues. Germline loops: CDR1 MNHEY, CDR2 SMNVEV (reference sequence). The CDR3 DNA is TGTGCCAGCAGGGACGGTAGCTCCTATAATTCACCCCTCCACTTT. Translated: CASRDGSSYNSPLHF.

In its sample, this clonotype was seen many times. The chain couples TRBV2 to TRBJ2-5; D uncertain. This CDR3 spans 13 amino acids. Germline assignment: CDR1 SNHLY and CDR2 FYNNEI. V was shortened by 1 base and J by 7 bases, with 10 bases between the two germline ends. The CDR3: CASSEELMATQYF. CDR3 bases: TGTGCCAGCAGTGAAGAGTTGATGGCGACCCAGTACTTC.

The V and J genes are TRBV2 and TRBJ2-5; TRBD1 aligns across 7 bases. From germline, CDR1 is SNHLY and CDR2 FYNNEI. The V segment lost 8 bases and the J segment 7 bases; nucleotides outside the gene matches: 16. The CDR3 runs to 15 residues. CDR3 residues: CASERDRQRWGTQYF. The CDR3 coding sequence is TGTGCCAGCGAACGGGACAGACAAAGGTGGGGGACCCAGTACTTC.

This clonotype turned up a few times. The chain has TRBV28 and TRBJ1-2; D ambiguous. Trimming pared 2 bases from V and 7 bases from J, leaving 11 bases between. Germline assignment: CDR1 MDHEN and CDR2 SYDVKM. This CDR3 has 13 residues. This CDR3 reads CASSLTNPGGYTF. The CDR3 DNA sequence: TGTGCCAGCAGTTTAACCAACCCGGGTGGCTACACCTTC.

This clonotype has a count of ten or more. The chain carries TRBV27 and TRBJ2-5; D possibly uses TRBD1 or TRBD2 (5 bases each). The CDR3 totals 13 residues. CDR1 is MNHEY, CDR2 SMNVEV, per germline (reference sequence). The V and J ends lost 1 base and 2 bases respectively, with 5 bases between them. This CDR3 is CASSLWGQETQYF. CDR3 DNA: TGTGCCAGCAGTTTATGGGGGCAAGAGACCCAGTACTTC.

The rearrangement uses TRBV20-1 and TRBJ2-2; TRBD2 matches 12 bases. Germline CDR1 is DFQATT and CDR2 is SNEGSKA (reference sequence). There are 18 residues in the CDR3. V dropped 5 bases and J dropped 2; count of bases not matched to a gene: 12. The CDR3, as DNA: TGCAGTGCTGGCCCGTTGACTAGCGGGAGCCGAAACACCGGGGAGCTGTTTTTT. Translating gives CSAGPLTSGSRNTGELFF.

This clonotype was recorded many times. The CDR3 DNA is TGTGCCAGCAGCGGCATCGGGGAAACCTACGAGCAGTACTTC. Protein: CASSGIGETYEQYF. The genes are TRBV12-3 or TRBV12-4 and TRBJ2-7; D perhaps matches TRBD2 (5 bases). Trimming shortened V by 6 bases and J by 2 bases, and 14 bases separated the two germline ends. This CDR3 is built from 14 residues.

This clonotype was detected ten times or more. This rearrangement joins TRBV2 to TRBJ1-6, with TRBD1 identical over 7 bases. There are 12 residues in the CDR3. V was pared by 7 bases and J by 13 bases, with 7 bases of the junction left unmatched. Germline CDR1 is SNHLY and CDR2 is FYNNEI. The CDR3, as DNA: TGTGCCAGCAACCAGGGGGAACTGCCCCTCCACTTT. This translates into CASNQGELPLHF. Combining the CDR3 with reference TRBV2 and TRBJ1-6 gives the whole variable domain EPEVTQTPSHQVTQMGQEVILRCVPISNHLYFYWYRQILGQKVEFLVSFYNNEISEKSEIFDDQFSVERPDGSNFTLKIRSTKLEDSAMYFCASNQGELPLHFGNGTRLTVT.

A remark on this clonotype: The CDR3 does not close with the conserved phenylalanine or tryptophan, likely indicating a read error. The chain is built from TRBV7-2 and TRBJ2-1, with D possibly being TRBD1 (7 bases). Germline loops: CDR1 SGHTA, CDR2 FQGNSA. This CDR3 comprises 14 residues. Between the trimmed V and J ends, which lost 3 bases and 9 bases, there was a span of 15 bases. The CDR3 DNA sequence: TGTGCCAGCAGCTTTGATGACAGGGACTGTGAGCAGTTCTCC. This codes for CASSFDDRDCEQFS.

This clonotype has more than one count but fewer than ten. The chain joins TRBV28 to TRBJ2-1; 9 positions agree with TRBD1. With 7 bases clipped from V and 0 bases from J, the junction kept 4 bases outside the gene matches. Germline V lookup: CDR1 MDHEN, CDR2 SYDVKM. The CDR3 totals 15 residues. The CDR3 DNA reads TGTGCCAGCACCCTGGGACAGGGCTCCTACAATGAGCAGTTCTTC. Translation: CASTLGQGSYNEQFF.

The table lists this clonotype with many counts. In DNA form, the CDR3 reads TGTGCCAGCAGCCGAGAGACTAGCGGCTCCTACAATGAGCAGTTCTTC. Its protein is CASSRETSGSYNEQFF. This chain connects TRBV4-2 to TRBJ2-1; 9 bases map to TRBD2. The J segment lost 0 bases and the V segment lost 4 bases, leaving 4 bases of the junction unmatched. Germline loops: CDR1 LGHNA, CDR2 YNFKEQ. This CDR3 is 16 amino acids long.

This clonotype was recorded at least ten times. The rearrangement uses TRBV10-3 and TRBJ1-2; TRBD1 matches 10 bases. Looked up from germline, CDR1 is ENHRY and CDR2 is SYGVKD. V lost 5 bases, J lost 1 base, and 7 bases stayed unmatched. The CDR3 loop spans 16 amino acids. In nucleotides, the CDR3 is TGTGCCATCAGTTCAGGGACAGGGGCCAGTAACTATGGCTACACCTTC. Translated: CAISSGTGASNYGYTF.

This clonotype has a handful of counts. This CDR3 is CASSLGGGRNTEAFF. As DNA, the CDR3 is TGTGCCAGCAGCTTAGGCGGGGGCCGGAACACTGAAGCTTTCTTT. The V gene is TRBV7-8, the J gene TRBJ1-1; D may be TRBD1 (6 bases). The length of the CDR3 is 15 residues. V lost 1 base and J lost 1, with 10 bases in between. CDR1 and CDR2 from the germline V gene are SGHVS and FQNEAQ.

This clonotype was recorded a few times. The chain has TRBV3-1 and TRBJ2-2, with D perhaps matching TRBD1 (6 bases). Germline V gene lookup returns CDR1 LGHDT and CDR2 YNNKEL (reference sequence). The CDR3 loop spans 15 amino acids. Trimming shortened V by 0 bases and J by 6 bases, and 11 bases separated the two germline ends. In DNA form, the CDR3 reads TGTGCCAGCAGCCAAGATTGGCCAGGGGCCGGGGAGCTGTTTTTT. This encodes CASSQDWPGAGELFF. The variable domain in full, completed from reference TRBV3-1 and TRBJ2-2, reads DTAVSQTPKYLVTQMGNDKSIKCEQNLGHDTMYWYKQDSKKFLKIMFSYNNKELIINETVPNRFSPKSPDKAHLNLHINSLELGDSAVYFCASSQDWPGAGELFFGEGSRLTVL.

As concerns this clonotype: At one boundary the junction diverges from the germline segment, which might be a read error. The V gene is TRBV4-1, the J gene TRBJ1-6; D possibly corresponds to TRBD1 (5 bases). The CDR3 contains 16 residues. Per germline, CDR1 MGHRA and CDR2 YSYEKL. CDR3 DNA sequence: TGCGCCAGCAGCCACCCTGGACGGGGGAGAAATTCACCTCTCCACTTT. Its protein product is CASSHPGRGRNSPLHF.

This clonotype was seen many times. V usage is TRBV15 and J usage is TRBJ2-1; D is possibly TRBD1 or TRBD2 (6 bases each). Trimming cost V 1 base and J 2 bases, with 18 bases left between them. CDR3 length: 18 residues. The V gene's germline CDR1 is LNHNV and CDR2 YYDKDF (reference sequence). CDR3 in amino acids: CATSRGHGGGGTYNEQFF. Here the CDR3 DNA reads TGTGCCACCAGCAGAGGACACGGGGGCGGAGGGACCTACAATGAGCAGTTCTTC.

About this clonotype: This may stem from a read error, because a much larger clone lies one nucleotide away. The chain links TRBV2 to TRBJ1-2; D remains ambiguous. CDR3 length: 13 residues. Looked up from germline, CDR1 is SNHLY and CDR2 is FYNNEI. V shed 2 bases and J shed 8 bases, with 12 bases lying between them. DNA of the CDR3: TGTGCCAGCAGTGAAACAGACCCTATAGGCTACACCTTC. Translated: CASSETDPIGYTF.

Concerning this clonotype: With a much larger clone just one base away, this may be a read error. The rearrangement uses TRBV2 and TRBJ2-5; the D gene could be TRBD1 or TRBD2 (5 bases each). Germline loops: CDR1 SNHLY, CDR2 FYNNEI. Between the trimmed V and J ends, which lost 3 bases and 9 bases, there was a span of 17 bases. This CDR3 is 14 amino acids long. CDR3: CASSDREIEEAQYF. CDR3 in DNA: TGTGCCAGCAGTGACAGGGAGATCGAGGAGGCCCAGTACTTC.

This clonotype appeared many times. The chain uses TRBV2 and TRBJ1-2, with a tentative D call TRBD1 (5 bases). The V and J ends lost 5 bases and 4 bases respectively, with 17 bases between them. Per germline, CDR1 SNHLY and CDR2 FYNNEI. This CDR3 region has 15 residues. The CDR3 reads CASSRDLGRSYGYTF. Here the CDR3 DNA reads TGTGCCAGCAGTCGGGACCTGGGGAGGTCCTATGGCTACACCTTC.

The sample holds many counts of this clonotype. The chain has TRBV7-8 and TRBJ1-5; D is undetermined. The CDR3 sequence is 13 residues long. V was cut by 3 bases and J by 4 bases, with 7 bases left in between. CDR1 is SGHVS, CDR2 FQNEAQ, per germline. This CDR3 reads CASSFSPNQPQHF. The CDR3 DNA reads TGTGCCAGCAGCTTTTCCCCGAATCAGCCCCAGCATTTT.

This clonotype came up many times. Written as DNA, the CDR3 is TGTGCCAGCAGAAGAAGTCGGAGCACAGATACGCAGTATTTT. This encodes CASRRSRSTDTQYF. This chain uses TRBV4-2 with TRBJ2-3; D is unclear. V lost 6 bases and J 0 bases, leaving 10 bases between the germline ends. This CDR3 contains 14 residues. Per the germline V gene, CDR1 is LGHNA and CDR2 is YNFKEQ.

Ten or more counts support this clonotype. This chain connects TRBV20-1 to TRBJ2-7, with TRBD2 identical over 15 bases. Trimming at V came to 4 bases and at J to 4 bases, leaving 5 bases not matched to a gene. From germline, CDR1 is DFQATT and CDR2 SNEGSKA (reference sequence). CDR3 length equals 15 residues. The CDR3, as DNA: TGCAGTGCTACCCCGGGACTAGCGGGAGGTTACGAGCAGTACTTC. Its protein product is CSATPGLAGGYEQYF.

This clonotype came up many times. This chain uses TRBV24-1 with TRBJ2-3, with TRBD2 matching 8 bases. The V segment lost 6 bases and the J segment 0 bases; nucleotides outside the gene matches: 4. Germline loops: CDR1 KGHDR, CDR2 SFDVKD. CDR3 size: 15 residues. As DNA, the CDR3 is TGTGCCACCAGTAGCAGCGGGGGAAGCACAGATACGCAGTATTTT. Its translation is CATSSSGGSTDTQYF.

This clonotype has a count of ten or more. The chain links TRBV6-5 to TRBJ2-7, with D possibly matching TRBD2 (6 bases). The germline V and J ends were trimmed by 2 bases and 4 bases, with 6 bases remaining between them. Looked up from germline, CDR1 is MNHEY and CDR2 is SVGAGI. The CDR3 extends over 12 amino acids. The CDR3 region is CASSYGTYEQYF. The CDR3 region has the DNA TGTGCCAGCAGTTACGGGACTTACGAGCAGTACTTC.